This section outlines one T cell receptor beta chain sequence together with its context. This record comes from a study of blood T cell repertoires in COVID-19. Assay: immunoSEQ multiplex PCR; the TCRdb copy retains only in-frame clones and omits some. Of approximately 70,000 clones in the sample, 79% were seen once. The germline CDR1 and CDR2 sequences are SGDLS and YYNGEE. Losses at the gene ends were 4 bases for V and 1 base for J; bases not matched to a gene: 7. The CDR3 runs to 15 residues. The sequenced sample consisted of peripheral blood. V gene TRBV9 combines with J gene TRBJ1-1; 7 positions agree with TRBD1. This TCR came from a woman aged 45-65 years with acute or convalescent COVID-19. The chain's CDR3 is CASSPQGGKNTEAFF. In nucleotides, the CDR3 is TGTGCCAGCAGCCCCCAGGGGGGAAAGAACACTGAAGCTTTCTTT.